A selection of T cell receptor beta chains follows, all from one sample in a study of cytomegalovirus exposure and HLA in healthy donors. Using immunoSEQ multiplex PCR, the repertoire was profiled, and TCRdb retains in-frame clones only, with some absent. The sample has 100,000 to 150,000 clones, approximately 74% seen once. Sequencing was done on a sample of PBMCs. Receptors originate from a male donor in good health and CMV-seronegative. The CDR3 runs from the conserved cysteine through the conserved F or W. A D gene is named only where the DNA matches it firmly. Only part of the rows carry a size: once, few, many, or a class if the clone is expanded.

. TRBJ2-5 . TRBV6-1 TGTGCCAGCAGTGACCTCATTGGGGCGCAGCAAGAGACCCAGTACTTC CASSDLIGAQQETQYF
. TRBJ2-7 . TRBV5-4 TGTGCCAGCAGCTTGGGACGGGGCTCCTACGAGCAGTACTTC CASSLGRGSYEQYF
few TRBJ1-2 TRBD1 TRBV7-9 TGTGCCAGCAGCTTCCTCCGGGACAGCCGTAACTATGGCTACACCTTC CASSFLRDSRNYGYTF
. TRBJ1-2 TRBD1 TRBV5-4 TGTGCCAGCAGACCGCGGACAGGAGCTAACTATGGCTACACCTTC CASRPRTGANYGYTF
. TRBJ2-5 TRBD2 TRBV28 TGTGCCAGCAGTTTTCTCGGGACTAGTCGAGAGACCCAGTACTTC CASSFLGTSRETQYF
. TRBJ2-2 . TRBV7-9 TGTGCCAGCAGCTTACCGGGGAACACCGGGGAGCTGTTTTTT CASSLPGNTGELFF
. TRBJ2-1 TRBD2 TRBV28 TGTGCCAGCGGTCCAGCGGGAATCTCCTACAATGAGCAGTTCTTC CASGPAGISYNEQFF
few TRBJ2-7 TRBD2 TRBV19 TGTGCCAGTAGTACCAACGGGGGGTCCTACGAGCAGTACTTC CASSTNGGSYEQYF
. TRBJ1-2 TRBD1 TRBV11-2 TGTGCCAGCAGACTTTTCGGACAGGGGGCGCGGTATGGCTACACCTTC CASRLFGQGARYGYTF
. TRBJ1-2 . TRBV5-4 TGTGCCAGCAGCTTGGGGGGTCGTGGGCGGGGTGGCTACACCTTC CASSLGGRGRGGYTF
. TRBJ2-3 TRBD1 TRBV19 TGTGCCAGTAGTATAGACCTAACAGGGGCAGATACGCAGTATTTT CASSIDLTGADTQYF
. TRBJ2-7 TRBD1 TRBV28 TGTGCCAGCAGTTCGACACAGGGGACAGGGGGCGTCTACGAGCAGTACTTC CASSSTQGTGGVYEQYF
few TRBJ2-5 TRBD2 TRBV4-3 TGCGCCAGCAGCCAGGGACTAGCTCCCTCGACCCAGTACTTC CASSQGLAPSTQYF
. TRBJ2-3 TRBD1 TRBV11-1 TGTGCCAGCAGCTCCCGGACAGGGCTGGTTACGCAGTATTTT CASSSRTGLVTQYF
. TRBJ2-7 TRBD1 TRBV29-1 TGCAGCGTTGAACTTTCTGACCCCGGGACAGCTAGCTACGAGCAGTACTTC CSVELSDPGTASYEQYF
. TRBJ2-5 . TRBV18 TGTGCCAGCTCACCACAACAGGGAGAGACCCAGTACTTC CASSPQQGETQYF
few TRBJ2-3 . TRBV5-4 TGTGCCAGCAGCTTGGAGGCAGGGGACACGCAGTATTTT CASSLEAGDTQYF
few TRBJ1-5 . TRBV29-1 TGCAGCGTCGCAGACTGGAATAGCAATCAGCCCCAGCATTTT CSVADWNSNQPQHF
. TRBJ1-1 . TRBV4-3 TGCGCCAGCAGCCAAGAATGGGGAGCAGGGGAGTACACTGAAGCTTTCTTT CASSQEWGAGEYTEAFF
. TRBJ1-2 TRBD1 TRBV2 TGTGCCAGCAGCGATTCTATCCGGGACAGTCGGGGCTACACCTTC CASSDSIRDSRGYTF
. TRBJ2-7 . TRBV19 TGTGCCAGTAGTCCAGGGGCCCCCTACGAGCAGTACTTC CASSPGAPYEQYF
. TRBJ2-7 TRBD1 TRBV18 TGTGCCAGCTCCCAAATTAGACAGGGCGATACGAATAAGCAGTACTTC CASSQIRQGDTNKQYF
. TRBJ2-5 . TRBV18 TGTGCCAGCTCACCACAGGTTGCGACTAAACAAGAGACCCAGTACTTC CASSPQVATKQETQYF
medium-sized TRBJ2-7 TRBD1 TRBV11-2 TGTGCCAGCAGCTTGGAACAGGGGCCCTCCTACGAGCAGTACTTC CASSLEQGPSYEQYF
once TRBJ1-3 . TRBV6-5 TGTGCCAGCATCGGCAGTAGCGGAAACACCATATATTTT CASIGSSGNTIYF
. TRBJ1-5 TRBD1 TRBV18 TGTGCCAGCTCAACCGGGACAGATAGCAATCAGCCCCAGCATTTT CASSTGTDSNQPQHF
. TRBJ1-1 TRBD1 TRBV7-2 TGTGCCAGCAGCGCCGACAGGGCAATGAACACTGAAGCTTTCTTT CASSADRAMNTEAFF
once TRBJ1-1 . TRBV29-1 TGCAGCAGTAGCAAAAACACTGAAGCTTTCTTT CSSSKNTEAFF
. TRBJ1-2 TRBD1 TRBV7-8 TGTGCCAGCAGCTTAAAGACAGGGGGCGAAGTAGGATACACCTTC CASSLKTGGEVGYTF
. TRBJ2-4 TRBD2 TRBV28 TGTGCCAGCACCGAGGGACTAGCGGGGACTAAAAACATTCAGTACTTC CASTEGLAGTKNIQYF
. TRBJ2-7 . TRBV6-6 TGTGCCAGCAGCCAGGGGGGCTACGAGCAGTACTTC CASSQGGYEQYF
. TRBJ2-1 . TRBV5-1 TGCGCCAGCAACCCAGGGCAGTCCTACAATGAGCAGTTCTTC CASNPGQSYNEQFF
. TRBJ2-7 TRBD1 TRBV9 TGTGCCAGCAGCGTAGGGACAGGGAGCTCCTACGAGCAGTACTTC CASSVGTGSSYEQYF
. TRBJ2-3 TRBD2 TRBV9 TGTGCCAGCAGCGTAGGGGCTAGCGGGAGGCAGTATTTT CASSVGASGRQYF
. TRBJ2-7 . TRBV2 TGTGCCAGCAAGGGGGAGATAGTCTACGAGCAGTACTTC CASKGEIVYEQYF
. TRBJ2-3 . TRBV28 TGTGCCAGCAGTTTACCAGGTGGCACAGATACGCAGTATTTT CASSLPGGTDTQYF
. TRBJ2-7 TRBD2 TRBV7-9 TGTGCCAGCAGCCATAATGGGAGGGGAGACGAGCAGTACTTC CASSHNGRGDEQYF
few TRBJ2-2 TRBD1 TRBV6-1 TGTGCCACACGATCCGGGACAGGAGGCACCGGGGAGCTGTTTTTT CATRSGTGGTGELFF
. TRBJ2-7 . TRBV19 TGTGCCAGTAGTGCAGGATTATCCTACGAGCAGTACTTC CASSAGLSYEQYF
. TRBJ1-1 . TRBV28 TGTGCCAGCAGTTTAGGTGGGGGGACGAACACTGAAGCTTTCTTT CASSLGGGTNTEAFF